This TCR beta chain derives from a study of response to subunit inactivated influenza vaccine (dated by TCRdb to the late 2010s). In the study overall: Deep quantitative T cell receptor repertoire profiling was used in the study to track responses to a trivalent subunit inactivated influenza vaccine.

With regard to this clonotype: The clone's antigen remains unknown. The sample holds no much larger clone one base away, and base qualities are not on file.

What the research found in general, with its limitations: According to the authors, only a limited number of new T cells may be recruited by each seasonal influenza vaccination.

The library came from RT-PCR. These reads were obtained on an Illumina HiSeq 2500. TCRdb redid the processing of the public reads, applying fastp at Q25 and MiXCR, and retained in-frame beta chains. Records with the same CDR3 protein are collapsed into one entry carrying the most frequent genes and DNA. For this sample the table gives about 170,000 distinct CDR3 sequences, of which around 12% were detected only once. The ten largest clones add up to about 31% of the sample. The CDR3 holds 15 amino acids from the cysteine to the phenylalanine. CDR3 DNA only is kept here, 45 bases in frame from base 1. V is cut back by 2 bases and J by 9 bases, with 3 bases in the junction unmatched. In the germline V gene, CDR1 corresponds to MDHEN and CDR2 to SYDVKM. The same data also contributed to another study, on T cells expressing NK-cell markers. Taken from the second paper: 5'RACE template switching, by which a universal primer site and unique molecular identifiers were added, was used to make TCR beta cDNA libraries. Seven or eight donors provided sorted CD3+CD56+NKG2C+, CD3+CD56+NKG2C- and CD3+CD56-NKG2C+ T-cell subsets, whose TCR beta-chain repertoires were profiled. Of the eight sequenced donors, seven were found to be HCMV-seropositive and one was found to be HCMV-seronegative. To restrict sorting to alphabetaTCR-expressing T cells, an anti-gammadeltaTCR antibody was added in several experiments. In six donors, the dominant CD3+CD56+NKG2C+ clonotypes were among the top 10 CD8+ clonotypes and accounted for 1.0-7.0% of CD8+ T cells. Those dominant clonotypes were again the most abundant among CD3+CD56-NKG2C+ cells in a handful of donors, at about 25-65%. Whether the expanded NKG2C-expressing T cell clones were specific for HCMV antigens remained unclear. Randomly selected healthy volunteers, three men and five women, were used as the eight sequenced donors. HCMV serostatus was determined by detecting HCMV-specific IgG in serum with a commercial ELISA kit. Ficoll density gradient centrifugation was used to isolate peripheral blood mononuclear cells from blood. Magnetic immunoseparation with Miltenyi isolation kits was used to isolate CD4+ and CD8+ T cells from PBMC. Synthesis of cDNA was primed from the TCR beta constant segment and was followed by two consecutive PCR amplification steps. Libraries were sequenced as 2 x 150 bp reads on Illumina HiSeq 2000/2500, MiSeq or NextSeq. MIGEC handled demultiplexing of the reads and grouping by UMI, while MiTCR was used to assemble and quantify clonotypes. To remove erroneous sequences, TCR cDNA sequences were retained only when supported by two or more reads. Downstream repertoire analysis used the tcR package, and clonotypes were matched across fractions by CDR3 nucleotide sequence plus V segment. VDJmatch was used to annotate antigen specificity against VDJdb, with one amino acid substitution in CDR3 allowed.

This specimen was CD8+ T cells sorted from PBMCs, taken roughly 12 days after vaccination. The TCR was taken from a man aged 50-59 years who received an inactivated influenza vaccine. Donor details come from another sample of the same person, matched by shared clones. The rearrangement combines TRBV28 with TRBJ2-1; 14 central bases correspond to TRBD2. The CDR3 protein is CASSLTGLAGVEQFF. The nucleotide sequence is TGTGCCAGCAGTTTAACGGGACTAGCGGGGGTTGAGCAGTTCTTC. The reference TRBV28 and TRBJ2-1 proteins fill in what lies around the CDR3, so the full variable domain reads DVKVTQSSRYLVKRTGEKVFLECVQDMDHENMFWYRQDPGLGLRLIYFSYDVKMKEKGDIPEGYSVSREKKERFSLILESASTNQTSMYLCASSLTGLAGVEQFFGPGTRLTVL.